The 12 T cell receptor beta chains below come from one sample, sequenced in a study of vaccination and CD4 T cells after COVID-19. Cultured CD4+ T cell DNA was sequenced using the Oncomine TCR Beta short-read assay. One entry per CDR3 protein results from TCRdb running MiXCR on the PCR reads. The sample consists of tens of thousands of distinct CDR3 sequences, 28% of them appearing once. Time point described: late sampling 161 to 241 days after vaccination in three convalescent patients. Treatment here: 10-day PBMC culture with coronavirus spike peptide pools or control peptides (ViraFEST assay). These receptors' targets are unknown. The sample was CD4+ T cells from blood, cultured in vitro, taken about 7 months after SARS-CoV-2 vaccination. These receptors all stem from a human donor who had recovered from COVID-19.

The chain has TRBV28 and TRBJ1-6, with D possibly being TRBD1 (6 bases). V lost 2 bases, J lost 10 bases, and 18 bases lay in between. Per the germline V gene, CDR1 is MDHEN and CDR2 is SYDVKM. This CDR3 is built from 16 residues. The CDR3 reads CASSLRGSGVRSPLHF. For the CDR3, the DNA is TGTGCCAGCAGTTTAAGGGGGTCAGGGGTGCGGTCACCCCTCCACTTT. The full variable domain, its missing parts supplied by reference TRBV28 and TRBJ1-6, is DVKVTQSSRYLVKRTGEKVFLECVQDMDHENMFWYRQDPGLGLRLIYFSYDVKMKEKGDIPEGYSVSREKKERFSLILESASTNQTSMYLCASSLRGSGVRSPLHFGNGTRLTVT.

This clonotype was counted a few times. This rearrangement joins TRBV20-1 to TRBJ2-5, with a weak D call TRBD2 (5 bases). The CDR3 is 16 residues long. The germline V and J ends were trimmed by 0 bases and 7 bases, with 21 bases remaining between them. The germline CDR1 and CDR2 sequences are DFQATT and SNEGSKA (reference sequence). CDR3 region: CSARDPLSGPDGTQYF. The DNA of the CDR3 is TGCAGTGCTAGAGATCCCCTAAGCGGCCCGGATGGGACCCAGTACTTC.

The rearrangement joins TRBV12-3 or TRBV12-4 to TRBJ1-2, with D perhaps TRBD1 (6 bases). This CDR3 has 15 amino acids. Trimming took off 6 bases at V and 4 bases at J, with 18 bases between the two ends. The CDR3 loop is CASRPPLQGGYGYTF. Here the CDR3 DNA reads TGTGCCAGCAGACCCCCGTTACAGGGAGGCTATGGCTACACCTTC.

The V call is TRBV28, the J call TRBJ2-7; D may correspond to TRBD1 or TRBD2 (5 bases each). CDR1 and CDR2 from the germline V gene are MDHEN and SYDVKM. V lost 6 bases, J lost 2 bases, and 17 bases lay in between. The CDR3 covers 15 residues. The CDR3 DNA reads as TGTGCCAGCAGGGTCCGGGACCGTATCACCTACGAGCAGTACTTC. The encoded protein is CASRVRDRITYEQYF.

This rearrangement joins TRBV20-1 to TRBJ2-7; D not certain. This CDR3 spans 13 amino acids. Germline V gives CDR1 DFQATT, CDR2 SNEGSKA (reference sequence). Trimming removed 3 bases from V and 7 bases from J, with 16 bases in between. The CDR3 nucleotides are TGCAGTGCTAGCGGCCTCGGCACCAGGGAGCAGTACTTC. Its protein is CSASGLGTREQYF.

The chain employs TRBV19 and TRBJ1-2; perhaps TRBD1 as D (6 bases). CDR3 length: 13 residues. V was cut by 5 bases and J by 4 bases, with 11 bases left in between. CDR1 is LNHDA and CDR2 is SQIVND in the germline V gene (reference sequence). CDR3 protein: CASSVLGGYGYTF. CDR3 DNA sequence: TGTGCCAGTAGTGTCCTAGGGGGCTATGGCTACACCTTC.

This sequence joins TRBV7-9 and TRBJ1-2; 8 positions agree with TRBD1. V dropped 5 bases and J dropped 7; count of bases not matched to a gene: 9. CDR1 is SEHNR, CDR2 FQNEAQ, per germline (reference sequence). This CDR3 region has 14 residues. The CDR3 reads CASSHGQGASGYTF. CDR3 bases: TGTGCCAGCAGCCATGGTCAGGGGGCCTCTGGCTACACCTTC.

The V call is TRBV25-1, the J call TRBJ2-7; the match to TRBD2 covers 11 bases. The V gene's germline CDR1 is MGHDK and CDR2 SYGVNS. V lost 6 bases, J lost 1 base, and 2 bases stayed unmatched. The CDR3 runs to 14 residues. The CDR3: CASSRTSGSYEQYF. The CDR3 DNA reads as TGTGCCAGCAGCAGGACTAGCGGGTCCTACGAGCAGTACTTC.

This chain connects TRBV20-1 to TRBJ2-7; D gene unclear. The germline gives CDR1 DFQATT, CDR2 SNEGSKA (reference sequence). Trimming left V 1 base short and J 4 bases short, with 14 bases between. There are 14 residues in the CDR3. The CDR3 here is CSARGDREVYEQYF. In DNA, the CDR3 is TGCAGTGCTAGAGGTGATCGTGAGGTATACGAGCAGTACTTC.

This clonotype has only one observation. The genes are TRBV6-1 and TRBJ2-7; no definite D call. The germline V gene has CDR1 MNHNS and CDR2 SASEGT. This CDR3 spans 14 amino acids. Deletions cut 6 bases from V and 6 bases from J, with 18 bases between. DNA for the CDR3: TGTGCCAGCAGGCCCGCCCACCCCGTGGGCGAGCAGTACTTC. It yields the protein CASRPAHPVGEQYF.

The rearrangement links TRBV30 to TRBJ1-2; 7 positions match TRBD1. This CDR3 is built from 14 residues. Germline-derived CDR1 and CDR2 are GTSNPN and SVGIG (reference sequence). V was pared by 0 bases and J by 5 bases, with 6 bases of the junction left unmatched. CDR3 sequence: CAWSVQGSGYGYTF. Written as DNA, the CDR3 is TGTGCCTGGAGTGTACAGGGGAGTGGATATGGCTACACCTTC.

The rearrangement joins TRBV7-9 to TRBJ2-1, with 10 positions matching TRBD2. V shed 11 bases, J shed 6 bases, and the junction held 7 bases outside the gene matches. In germline, CDR1 is SEHNR, CDR2 FQNEAQ (reference sequence). The CDR3 extends over 13 amino acids. CDR3 residues: CAGLASGSNEQFF. DNA of the CDR3: TGTGCCGGATTAGCTAGCGGGAGCAATGAGCAGTTCTTC. The full variable domain, rest sourced from reference TRBV7-9 and TRBJ2-1, is DTGVSQNPRHKITKRGQNVTFRCDPISEHNRLYWYRQTLGQGPEFLTYFQNEAQLEKSRLLSDRFSAERPKGSFSTLEIQRTEQGDSAMYLCAGLASGSNEQFFGPGTRLTVL.